These 31 T cell receptor beta chains originate from one sample sequenced in a study of shared clonotypes between healthy human individuals. Data came from immunoSEQ multiplex PCR; TCRdb stores just in-frame clones and leaves some out. The sample holds about 490,000 clones, 65% to 85% seen once. Sequenced: PBMCs. All receptors derive from a woman aged 40-49 years in good health. Some clones in this sample may be carry-over from other donors' samples.

The count of this clone is one. The chain is built from TRBV27 and TRBJ2-3; D unclear. Germline V gene lookup returns CDR1 MNHEY and CDR2 SMNVEV (reference sequence). The V end was cut by 6 bases, the J end by 7 bases, with 20 bases between. This CDR3 has 15 residues. CDR3 protein: CASSAQIWLGYTQYF. CDR3 sequence (DNA): TGTGCCAGCAGCGCCCAAATCTGGTTGGGTTATACGCAGTATTTT.

The chain uses TRBV7-2 and TRBJ2-3; 8 nucleotides align to TRBD2. V was clipped by 5 bases and J by 4 bases; unmatched bases: 11. The germline V gene has CDR1 SGHTA and CDR2 FQGNSA. This CDR3 contains 16 residues. DNA of the CDR3: TGTGCCAGCAGCCTAACGGGACTAGTTGGGTCAGATACGCAGTATTTT. This translates into CASSLTGLVGSDTQYF.

The chain recombines TRBV10-1 with TRBJ2-1, with TRBD1 as a possible D gene (6 bases). The CDR3 has 14 residues. V shed 6 bases and J shed 5 bases, with 14 bases lying between them. Per germline, CDR1 WNHNN and CDR2 SYGVQD (reference sequence). CDR3 amino acids: CASSRDTGNNEQFF. CDR3 in DNA: TGCGCCAGCAGCCGGGACACGGGCAACAATGAGCAGTTCTTC.

Worth noting for this clone: A far larger clone is only one base removed, so a read error is likely. This chain uses TRBV18 with TRBJ1-1, with a tentative D call TRBD1 (6 bases). The V gene's germline CDR1 is KGHSH and CDR2 LQKENI. The CDR3 has 14 amino acids. CDR3 amino acids: CAGSPQGTVTEAFF. CDR3 bases: TGTGCCGGCTCTCCACAGGGTACCGTCACTGAAGCTTTCTTT.

The genes are TRBV27 and TRBJ2-7, with a weak D call TRBD2 (5 bases). With 6 bases removed from V and 6 bases from J, the gap between germline ends came to 15 bases. CDR1 and CDR2 (germline): MNHEY, SMNVEV (reference sequence). CDR3 size: 13 residues. CDR3 DNA sequence: TGTGCCAGCAGGCGCACCCGGGGTATCGAGCAGTACTTC. Protein product: CASRRTRGIEQYF.

The chain carries TRBV7-9 and TRBJ1-5; a weak D match, TRBD1 (5 bases). Trimming left V 3 bases short and J 5 bases short, with 11 bases between. The germline V gene has CDR1 SEHNR and CDR2 FQNEAQ (reference sequence). This CDR3 has 14 amino acids. The CDR3 sequence: CASSLGTGDQPQHF. CDR3 nucleotides: TGTGCCAGCAGCTTGGGGACGGGAGATCAGCCCCAGCATTTT.

The chain joins TRBV7-6 to TRBJ1-3; D is undetermined. V lost 4 bases, J lost 4 bases, and 11 bases lay in between. The CDR3 runs to 14 residues. Germline V gives CDR1 SGHVS, CDR2 FNYEAQ. Here the CDR3 DNA reads TGTGCCAGCAGCTCGGGTCTGGCAGGAAACACCATATATTTT. This translates into CASSSGLAGNTIYF.

The rearrangement joins TRBV18 to TRBJ2-7, with 8 bases that match TRBD2. V lost 0 bases, J lost 3 bases, and 1 base stayed unmatched. The germline gives CDR1 KGHSH, CDR2 LQKENI. The CDR3 is 14 amino acids. CDR3 coding DNA: TGTGCCAGCTCACCACCCCTAGCGGGCTACGAGCAGTACTTC. Translating gives CASSPPLAGYEQYF.

This clone was seen a handful of times. Since a far larger clone is one base different, this is likely a read error. The V gene is TRBV4-1, the J gene TRBJ1-2; D is unclear. The CDR3 has 12 residues. The germline V gene has CDR1 MGHRA and CDR2 YSYEKL. Trimming shortened V by 0 bases and J by 10 bases, and 9 bases separated the two germline ends. The CDR3 here is CASSQEVGVYTF. The CDR3, as DNA: TGCGCCAGCAGCCAAGAGGTGGGTGTCTACACCTTC.

Remarks on this clone: A much larger clone differs from this one at a single base, so this may be a read error. This chain uses TRBV7-9 with TRBJ2-3; no clear D. This CDR3 is 11 amino acids long. CDR1 SEHNR and CDR2 FQNEAQ come from the germline V gene (reference sequence). Deletions cut 2 bases from V and 3 bases from J, with 0 bases between. The CDR3 bases are TGTGCCAGCAGCTTAACAGATACGCAGTATTTT. It yields the protein CASSLTDTQYF.

V usage is TRBV2 and J usage is TRBJ2-3, with D unclear. Deletions cut 4 bases from V and 2 bases from J, with 10 bases between. The CDR3 has 14 residues. The germline V gene encodes CDR1 SNHLY and CDR2 FYNNEI. The CDR3 is CASSVLSTTDTQYF. CDR3 DNA sequence: TGTGCCAGCAGTGTTTTGTCTACCACAGATACGCAGTATTTT. Full variable domain (remainder filled in from reference TRBV2 and TRBJ2-3): EPEVTQTPSHQVTQMGQEVILRCVPISNHLYFYWYRQILGQKVEFLVSFYNNEISEKSEIFDDQFSVERPDGSNFTLKIRSTKLEDSAMYFCASSVLSTTDTQYFGPGTRLTVL.

The chain has TRBV6-1 and TRBJ2-1; D might be TRBD2 (5 bases). Between the trimmed V and J ends, which lost 3 bases and 13 bases, there was a span of 16 bases. The CDR3 consists of 13 residues. The germline CDR1 and CDR2 sequences are MNHNS and SASEGT. The CDR3 sequence is CASSDERPSAQFF. The CDR3 DNA follows: TGTGCCAGCAGTGATGAGCGGCCTTCAGCCCAGTTCTTC.

V usage is TRBV5-1 and J usage is TRBJ2-6, with a tentative D call TRBD1 (6 bases). The CDR3 loop spans 16 amino acids. The V gene lost 0 bases and the J gene lost 1 base, with 8 bases spanning the gap. Germline V gives CDR1 SGHRS, CDR2 YFSETQ. The CDR3 DNA reads TGCGCCAGCAGCTTGGGACAGGTTTCTGGGGCCAACGTCCTGACTTTC. Amino acids: CASSLGQVSGANVLTF.

The chain recombines TRBV2 with TRBJ2-7; 8 bases line up with TRBD1. With V trimmed by 3 bases and J by 2 bases, 6 bases remained unmatched. The CDR3 spans 15 residues. Per germline, CDR1 SNHLY and CDR2 FYNNEI. CDR3 coding DNA: TGTGCCAGCAGTGAGTCGACAGGGGTTCCCTACGAGCAGTACTTC. As protein: CASSESTGVPYEQYF.

V usage is TRBV27 and J usage is TRBJ1-5, with D possibly matching TRBD1 (5 bases). The CDR3 runs 16 residues. V shed 6 bases and J shed 1 base, with 16 bases lying between them. Germline V gene sequence: CDR1 MNHEY, CDR2 SMNVEV (reference sequence). The CDR3, as DNA: TGTGCCAGCAGCACTCTTTGGCCAGGGAGCAATCAGCCCCAGCATTTT. It yields the protein CASSTLWPGSNQPQHF.

The sample holds one count of this clone. The chain combines TRBV5-1 with TRBJ2-1; 13 bases match TRBD2. The ends lost 4 bases at V and 2 bases at J; junction bases unmatched: 3. The CDR3 is 16 amino acids. Germline CDR1 reads SGHRS; CDR2 reads YFSETQ. CDR3 region: CASSPGTSGAYNEQFF. In DNA, the CDR3 is TGCGCCAGCAGCCCTGGGACTAGCGGGGCCTACAATGAGCAGTTCTTC.

On this clone itself: Other DNA sequences within the sample encode an identical CDR3. This chain connects TRBV5-4 to TRBJ2-7; D gene uncertain. The CDR3 is 12 amino acids. Per the germline V gene, CDR1 is SGHNT and CDR2 is YYREEE (reference sequence). V was pared by 2 bases and J by 1 base, with 4 bases between. CDR3 sequence (DNA): TGTGCCAGCAGCTTTGATTCCTACGAGCAGTACTTC. Its translation: CASSFDSYEQYF.

This sequence joins TRBV28 and TRBJ2-7; D gene ambiguous. There are 11 residues in the CDR3. Germline V CDR1 and CDR2: MDHEN, SYDVKM. V lost 5 bases and J 3 bases, leaving 5 bases between the germline ends. CDR3 sequence reads: CASSGFYEQYF. The CDR3 coding sequence is TGTGCCAGCAGTGGATTCTACGAGCAGTACTTC.

This chain uses TRBV28 with TRBJ2-5; the match to TRBD2 covers 10 bases. CDR1 and CDR2 (germline): MDHEN, SYDVKM. With V trimmed by 7 bases and J by 5 bases, 7 bases remained unmatched. The CDR3 runs 14 residues. The CDR3 DNA reads TGTGCCAGCACTCTAGCGGGAGCTCGGGAGACCCAGTACTTC. It yields the protein CASTLAGARETQYF.

The CDR3 DNA is TGTGCCAGCAGCTTAGGACAGGGGAGGCCGTCCTACGAGCAGTACTTC. Translation: CASSLGQGRPSYEQYF. J is TRBJ2-7 and V is TRBV7-9, with 8 bases that match TRBD1. Germline-derived CDR1 and CDR2 are SEHNR and FQNEAQ (reference sequence). The CDR3 sequence is 16 residues long. Losses at the gene ends were 1 base for V and 1 base for J; bases not matched to a gene: 6. Complete variable domain (other parts from reference TRBV7-9 and TRBJ2-7): DTGVSQNPRHKITKRGQNVTFRCDPISEHNRLYWYRQTLGQGPEFLTYFQNEAQLEKSRLLSDRFSAERPKGSFSTLEIQRTEQGDSAMYLCASSLGQGRPSYEQYFGPGTRLTVT.

The genes are TRBV7-2 and TRBJ2-2; tentative D call: TRBD1 (6 bases). Germline lookup yields CDR1 SGHTA and CDR2 FQGNSA. Trimming shortened V by 2 bases and J by 1 base, and 14 bases separated the two germline ends. This CDR3 contains 17 residues. For the CDR3, the DNA is TGTGCCAGCAGCTTATTTATAACAGGGAAGAACACCGGGGAGCTGTTTTTT. As protein: CASSLFITGKNTGELFF.

This clone came up once. The chain has TRBV6-1 and TRBJ2-2; no firm D call. Trimming shortened V by 3 bases and J by 1 base, and 12 bases separated the two germline ends. Per the germline V gene, CDR1 is MNHNS and CDR2 is SASEGT. There are 16 residues in the CDR3. CDR3 sequence reads: CASSDGRDWNTGELFF. The DNA for the CDR3 is TGTGCCAGCAGTGATGGTAGAGACTGGAACACCGGGGAGCTGTTTTTT.

The V and J genes are TRBV27 and TRBJ2-7, with 13 bases lining up with TRBD2. The CDR3 covers 16 residues. V trimming: 4 bases; J trimming: 3 bases; junction bases outside the gene matches: 6. Germline-derived CDR1 and CDR2 are MNHEY and SMNVEV (reference sequence). The CDR3 DNA sequence: TGTGCCAGCAGTTCCGCTGGGACTAGCGGGAACTACGAGCAGTACTTC. It yields the protein CASSSAGTSGNYEQYF.

The chain employs TRBV6-1 and TRBJ2-7; 10 bases fit TRBD2. V lost 4 bases to trimming and J lost 3 bases; unmatched junction nucleotides: 3. The germline V gene encodes CDR1 MNHNS and CDR2 SASEGT. This CDR3 is 14 amino acids long. CDR3 in amino acids: CASSGTSGGYEQYF. The CDR3 DNA is TGTGCCAGCAGTGGGACTAGCGGTGGCTACGAGCAGTACTTC.

The sample holds one count of this clone. A junction boundary mismatches the germline segment, possibly from a read error. V gene TRBV23-1 combines with J gene TRBJ2-7; 10 bases match TRBD1. TRBV23-1 is designated an ORF whose function remains uncertain. This CDR3 region has 13 residues. This chain's CDR3 is CASSPTWGQGYGF. CDR3 in DNA: TGCGCCAGCAGTCCCACGTGGGGACAGGGGTACGGCTTC.

Details on this clone: A far larger clone is a single base away, which makes a read error likely. This sample includes further DNA sequences coding for the same CDR3. DNA for the CDR3: TGTGCCAGCAGTGCAGATGCCGGGGGGGTGTACGAGCAGTACTTC. This gives the protein CASSADAGGVYEQYF. The V call is TRBV6-1, the J call TRBJ2-7; TRBD2 agrees at 8 bases. V lost 4 bases, J lost 4 bases, and 9 bases stayed unmatched. Looked up from germline, CDR1 is MNHNS and CDR2 is SASEGT. The CDR3 consists of 15 residues.

Only a few counts were recorded for this clone. The sample holds other DNA sequences that translate to the same CDR3. The J gene is TRBJ2-5, the V gene TRBV28; TRBD2 agrees at 9 bases. Gene TRBJ2-7 matches the end of the DNA better, so the J call may be wrong. The CDR3 contains 15 residues. The germline gives CDR1 MDHEN, CDR2 SYDVKM. Written as DNA, the CDR3 is TGTGCCAGCACCATAGCGGGAGTTGGATCCTACGAGCAGTACTTC. Its translation: CASTIAGVGSYEQYF.

V usage is TRBV7-2 and J usage is TRBJ2-6; tentatively, D is TRBD2 (5 bases). The ends were cut back, 5 bases at V and 0 bases at J, with 8 bases in the middle. Germline CDR1 SGHTA, CDR2 FQGNSA. The CDR3 is made up of 15 amino acids. CDR3 region: CASSPRGSGANVLTF. CDR3 sequence (DNA): TGTGCCAGCAGCCCCCGGGGCTCTGGGGCCAACGTCCTGACTTTC.

V is TRBV28 and J is TRBJ1-3; D gene unclear. Trimming cost V 5 bases and J 0 bases, with 8 bases left between them. The V gene's germline CDR1 is MDHEN and CDR2 SYDVKM. This CDR3 contains 14 residues. CDR3 in amino acids: CASSTPSSGNTIYF. The CDR3 region has the DNA TGTGCCAGCAGTACTCCATCCTCTGGAAACACCATATATTTT.

This clone was seen only once. The V call is TRBV5-1, the J call TRBJ2-7; 13 bases map to TRBD2. The junction had 6 bases not matched to a gene; V was cut back by 5 bases and J by 4 bases. The germline CDR1 and CDR2 sequences are SGHRS and YFSETQ. This CDR3 comprises 15 residues. The CDR3 sequence is CASRIGLAGDYEQYF. The DNA for the CDR3 is TGCGCCAGCAGAATAGGACTAGCGGGAGATTACGAGCAGTACTTC. Combining the CDR3 with reference TRBV5-1 and TRBJ2-7 gives the whole variable domain KAGVTQTPRYLIKTRGQQVTLSCSPISGHRSVSWYQQTPGQGLQFLFEYFSETQRNKGNFPGRFSGRQFSNSRSEMNVSTLELGDSALYLCASRIGLAGDYEQYFGPGTRLTVT.

The chain has TRBV4-1 and TRBJ1-4, with D perhaps TRBD1 (5 bases). CDR1 and CDR2 (germline): MGHRA, YSYEKL. V was shortened by 3 bases and J by 0 bases, with 14 bases between the two germline ends. The CDR3 covers 17 residues. The CDR3 DNA follows: TGCGCCAGCAGCCAGACGGGGGGACTGACAACTAATGAAAAACTGTTTTTT. Translating gives CASSQTGGLTTNEKLFF.